The present T cell receptor (beta chain) was sequenced within a study of control samples from healthy donors and cancer patients. CDR3 length: 16 amino acids. Germline CDR1 reads LGHDT; CDR2 reads YNNKEL (reference sequence). V was clipped by 1 base and J by 5 bases, with 17 bases between them. TCRdb's table, derived via immunoSEQ multiplex PCR, lists solely in-frame clones and lacks some. The data contain about 86,000 clones, 70% to 90% of them singletons. The sequenced material came from PBMCs. This TCR was sampled from a woman aged 50 to 60 with colorectal cancer. This chain links TRBV3-1 (or the pseudogene TRBV3-2) with TRBJ1-2; D gene ambiguous. The CDR3 coding sequence is TGTGCCAGCAGCCAAGGCCCTGCCGGGGTAAAGTATGGCTACACCTTC. It specifies CASSQGPAGVKYGYTF.